What follows describes a single T cell receptor (beta chain). Its target is not known. The sample is drawn from a study of T-cell memory formation after mild COVID-19. Study-level background: The study found TCR clusters largely donor specific. Study-wide results and caveats: CD4+ clones that contracted lay mainly in CM and EM; CD8+ ones lay in EMRA. Clones that shrank (day 15 to 85) were balanced CD4/CD8, whereas later expanders leaned CD4+. Within pre-infection memory, some responding clones were found, suggesting cross-reactive memory joined.

V dropped 1 base and J dropped 0; count of bases not matched to a gene: 10. The CDR3 runs to 18 residues. Germline CDR1 reads SGHDN; CDR2 reads FVKESK. TCRdb re-called the 5' RACE reads with MiXCR, one entry per CDR3 protein. The repertoire holds 90,000 to 130,000 distinct CDR3 sequences, 15% to 20% seen once, with roughly 6% in the top ten. The chain joins TRBV14 to TRBJ1-1; 8 bases are a match to TRBD1. The receptor's source is a man aged 18 to 29 who had mild COVID-19 (a few samples of this study predate the infection). Cell type and time point are not known. Sequencing was done on a sample of PBMCs or a T cell subset sorted from them (not recorded which). CDR3 residues: CASSQGLTRGLVNTEAFF. CDR3 DNA: TGTGCCAGCAGCCAAGGCCTCACCAGGGGGCTGGTGAACACTGAAGCTTTCTTT. Full variable domain (missing parts from reference TRBV14 and TRBJ1-1): EAGVTQFPSHSVIEKGQTVTLRCDPISGHDNLYWYRRVMGKEIKFLLHFVKESKQDESGMPNNRFLAERTGGTYSTLKVQPAELEDSGVYFCASSQGLTRGLVNTEAFFGQGTRLTVV.